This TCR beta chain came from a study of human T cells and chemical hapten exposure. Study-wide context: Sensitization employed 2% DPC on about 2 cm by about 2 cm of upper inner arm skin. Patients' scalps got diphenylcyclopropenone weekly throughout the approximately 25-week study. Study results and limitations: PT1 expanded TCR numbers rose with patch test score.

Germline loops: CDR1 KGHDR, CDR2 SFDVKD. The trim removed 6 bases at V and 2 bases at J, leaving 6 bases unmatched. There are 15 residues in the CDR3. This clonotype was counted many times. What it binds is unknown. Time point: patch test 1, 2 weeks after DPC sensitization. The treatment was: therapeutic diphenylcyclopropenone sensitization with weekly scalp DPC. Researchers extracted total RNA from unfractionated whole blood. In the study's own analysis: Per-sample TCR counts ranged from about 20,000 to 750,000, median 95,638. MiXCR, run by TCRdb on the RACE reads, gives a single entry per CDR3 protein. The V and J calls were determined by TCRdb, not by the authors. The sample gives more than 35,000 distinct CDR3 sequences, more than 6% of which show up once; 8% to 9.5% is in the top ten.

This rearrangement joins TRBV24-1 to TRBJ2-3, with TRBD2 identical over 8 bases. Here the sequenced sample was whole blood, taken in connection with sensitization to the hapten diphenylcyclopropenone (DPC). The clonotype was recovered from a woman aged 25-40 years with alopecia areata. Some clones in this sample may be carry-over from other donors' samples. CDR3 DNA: TGTGCCACCAGTTGGCGGGGGGCAACCACAGATACGCAGTATTTT. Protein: CATSWRGATTDTQYF.